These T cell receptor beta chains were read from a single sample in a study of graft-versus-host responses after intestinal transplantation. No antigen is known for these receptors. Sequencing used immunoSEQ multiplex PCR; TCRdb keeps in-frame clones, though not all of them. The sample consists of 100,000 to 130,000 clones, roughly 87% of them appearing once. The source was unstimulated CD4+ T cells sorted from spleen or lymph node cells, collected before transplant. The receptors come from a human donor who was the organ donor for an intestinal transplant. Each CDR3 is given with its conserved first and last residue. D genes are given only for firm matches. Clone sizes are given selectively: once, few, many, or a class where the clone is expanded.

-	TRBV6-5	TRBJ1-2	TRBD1	TGTGCCAGCAGTTCGACAGGGAAGGTCGGTGGCTACACCTTC	CASSSTGKVGGYTF
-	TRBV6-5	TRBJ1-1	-	TGTGCCAGCAGTTACTCGACGAGGGGAAGGTCGACTGAAGCTTTCTTT	CASSYSTRGRSTEAFF
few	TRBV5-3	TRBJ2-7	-	TGTGCCAGAAGCTTGTATCCTAGCGCTACCTACGAGCAGTACTTC	CARSLYPSATYEQYF
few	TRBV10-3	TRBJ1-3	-	TGTGCCATCACCCCCGCGGCTTCTGGAAACACCATATATTTT	CAITPAASGNTIYF
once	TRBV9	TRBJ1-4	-	TGTGCCAGCAGCCCCGGCAGGATCCCTAATGAAAAACTGTTTTTT	CASSPGRIPNEKLFF
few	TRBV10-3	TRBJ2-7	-	TGTGCCATCAGAGGCGGGGACTACGAGCAGTACTTC	CAIRGGDYEQYF
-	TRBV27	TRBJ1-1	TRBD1	TGTGCCAGCACCGTCAGGGGGCGAGCGAACACTGAAGCTTTCTTT	CASTVRGRANTEAFF
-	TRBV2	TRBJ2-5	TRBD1	TGTGCCAGCAACTCCAGGGGGACAGAGACCCAGTACTTC	CASNSRGTETQYF
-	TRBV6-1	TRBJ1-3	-	TGTGCCAGCAGTGGATGGCAGGGGACTGGAAACACCATATATTTT	CASSGWQGTGNTIYF
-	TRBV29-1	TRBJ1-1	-	TGCAGCGTGGGAGGACAGCCCAACACTGAAGCTTTCTTT	CSVGGQPNTEAFF
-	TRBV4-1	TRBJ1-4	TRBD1	TGCGCCAGCAGCCAAGCAGGGGGAATGAATGAAAAACTGTTTTTT	CASSQAGGMNEKLFF
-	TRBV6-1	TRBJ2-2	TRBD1	TGTGCCAGCAGTGAAAAGGGGACAGGGGTTCGGCGGAACACCGGGGAGCTGTTTTTT	CASSEKGTGVRRNTGELFF
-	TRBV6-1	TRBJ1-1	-	TGTGCCAGCAGTATTAAGGGCGATGAAGCTTTCTTT	CASSIKGDEAFF
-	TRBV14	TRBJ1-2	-	TGTGCCAGCAGCCAAGTCACCCATACCGTCCCCTACACCTTC	CASSQVTHTVPYTF
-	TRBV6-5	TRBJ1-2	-	TGTGCCAGCAGTTACCTGGGTGGCTACACCTTC	CASSYLGGYTF
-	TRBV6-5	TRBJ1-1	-	TGTGCCAGCAGTGACCCAGTTTCAGCTTTCTTT	CASSDPVSAFF
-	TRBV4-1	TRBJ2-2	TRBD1	TGCGCCAGCAGCCAATCAGGGGGCGTCTCAAGGGGCGGGGAGCTGTTTTTT	CASSQSGGVSRGGELFF
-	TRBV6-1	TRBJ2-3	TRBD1	TGTGCCAGCATTCTACAGGGGGCTAAAGATACGCAGTATTTT	CASILQGAKDTQYF
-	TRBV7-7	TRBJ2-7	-	TGTGCTAGCAGCCGAGGGACGGAGTACGAGCAGTACTTC	CASSRGTEYEQYF
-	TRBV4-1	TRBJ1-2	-	TGCGCCAGCAGCCAATTCCTACCGCGGCAGGACAAAAACTATGGCTACACCTTC	CASSQFLPRQDKNYGYTF
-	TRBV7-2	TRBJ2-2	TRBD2	TGTGCCAGCAGGGGACTAGCGACCACCGGGGAGCTGTTTTTT	CASRGLATTGELFF
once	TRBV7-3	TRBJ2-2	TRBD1	TGTGCCAGCAGCCCCCAGGGGGCGATCAACACCGGGGAGCTGTTTTTT	CASSPQGAINTGELFF
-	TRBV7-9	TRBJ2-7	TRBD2	TGTGCCAGCAGCTTACAGGGCGGGAGCGAGCAGTACTTC	CASSLQGGSEQYF
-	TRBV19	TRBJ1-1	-	TGTGCCAGTACCAAGAGCTGGACATTGAACACTGAAGCTTTCTTT	CASTKSWTLNTEAFF
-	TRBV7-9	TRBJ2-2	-	TGTGCCAGCAGCTTAGCTTCCGGTACGAACACTGGGGAGCTGTTTTTT	CASSLASGTNTGELFF
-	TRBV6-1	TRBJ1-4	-	TGTGCCAGCAGCCGGGGCAGGGATGGAGAAAAACTGTTTTTT	CASSRGRDGEKLFF
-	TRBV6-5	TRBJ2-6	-	TGTGCCAGCAGTAGGGTAGCGGGGGCCAACGTCCTGACTTTC	CASSRVAGANVLTF
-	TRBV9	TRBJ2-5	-	TGTGCCAGCAGCCCTAGCGCCAGGCAAGAGACCCAGTACTTC	CASSPSARQETQYF
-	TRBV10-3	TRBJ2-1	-	TGTGCCATCAGTGAGCCACCGGGACCCAAAGACAATGAGCAGTTCTTC	CAISEPPGPKDNEQFF
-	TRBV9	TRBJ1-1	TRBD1	TGTGCCAGCAGCGCCACCGGGACAGGGGTCACTGAAGCTTTCTTT	CASSATGTGVTEAFF
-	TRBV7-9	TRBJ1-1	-	TGTGCCAGCAGCTTAAAGAGGGGGGAAGCTTTCTTT	CASSLKRGEAFF
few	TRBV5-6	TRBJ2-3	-	TGTGCCAGCAGCTTAGGGTTCCCCCTTAGCACAGATACGCAGTATTTT	CASSLGFPLSTDTQYF
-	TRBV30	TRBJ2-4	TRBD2	TGTGCCTGGAGTGCCCAGGGACTAGCCCGATACTTC	CAWSAQGLARYF
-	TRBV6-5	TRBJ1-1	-	TGTGCCAGCAGTTACGGGCGAGGGGTTACTGAAGCTTTCTTT	CASSYGRGVTEAFF
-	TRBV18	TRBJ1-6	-	TGTGCCAGCTCACCAGGCAGGGGTAATTCACCCCTCCACTTT	CASSPGRGNSPLHF
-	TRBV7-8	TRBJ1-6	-	TGTGCCAGCAGCCGAGTCCGGGGGGAGGCTTCACCCCTCCACTTT	CASSRVRGEASPLHF
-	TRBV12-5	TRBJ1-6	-	TGTGCTAGTGGGGGCGGACCGAGCTCCTATAATTCACCCCTCCACTTT	CASGGGPSSYNSPLHF
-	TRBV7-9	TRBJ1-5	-	TGTGCCAGCAGCCCCTATCTCGGTCAGCCCCAGCATTTT	CASSPYLGQPQHF
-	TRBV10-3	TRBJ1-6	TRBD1	TGTGCCATCAGGGACAGGGGGCTCAATTCACCCCTCCACTTT	CAIRDRGLNSPLHF
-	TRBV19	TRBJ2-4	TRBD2	TGTGCCAGTAGTATAGTTGCGGGGGGGTACCCAGAAAACATTCAGTACTTC	CASSIVAGGYPENIQYF
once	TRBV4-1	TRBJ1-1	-	TGCGCCAGCAGCCAGGGGGCGGACGCATACACTGAAGCTTTCTTT	CASSQGADAYTEAFF
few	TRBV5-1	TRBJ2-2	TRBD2	TGCGCCAGCAGCACTCTAGCGGGGTTGAACACCGGGGAGCTGTTTTTT	CASSTLAGLNTGELFF
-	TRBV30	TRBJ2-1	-	TGTGCCTGGAGTGTACTGCAGCTCTACAATGAGCAGTTCTTC	CAWSVLQLYNEQFF
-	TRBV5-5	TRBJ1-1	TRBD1	TGTGCCAGCAGCTTGGGGACAGGGACTGGGAACACTGAAGCTTTCTTT	CASSLGTGTGNTEAFF